The next 21 T cell receptor beta chains were all read from a single sample in a study of shared clonotypes between healthy human individuals. The table came from immunoSEQ multiplex PCR; TCRdb's copy has only in-frame clones and leaves some out. The sample records 2 million or so clones, about 95% being singletons. Naive-designated CD8 cells lacked CD45RO, were positively enriched for CCR7, and omitted terminally differentiated effector memory CD45RA+ cells. Sequenced material: naive CD8+ T cells sorted from blood. These receptors were taken from a man aged 18 to 30 in good health.

V gene TRBV6-5 combines with J gene TRBJ2-1; D is perhaps TRBD2 (6 bases). The germline gives CDR1 MNHEY, CDR2 SVGAGI. V lost 5 bases and J 3 bases, leaving 14 bases between the germline ends. This CDR3 has 15 amino acids. CDR3 DNA: TGTGCCAGCAGTCAACTAGCCTGGGTCTACAATGAGCAGTTCTTC. Translation: CASSQLAWVYNEQFF.

J is TRBJ2-7 and V is TRBV5-4; no clear D gene. CDR1 SGHNT and CDR2 YYREEE come from the germline V gene (reference sequence). This CDR3 region has 15 residues. The V gene lost 0 bases and the J gene lost 3 bases, with 13 bases spanning the gap. Here the CDR3 reads CASSLGNNNLYEQYF. CDR3 bases: TGTGCCAGCAGCTTGGGGAATAACAACCTCTACGAGCAGTACTTC.

The chain joins TRBV6-6 to TRBJ2-5; 9 nucleotides align to TRBD2. CDR3 length: 15 residues. Germline lookup yields CDR1 MNHNY and CDR2 SVGAGI (reference sequence). The trim removed 6 bases at V and 2 bases at J, leaving 7 bases unmatched. CDR3 residues: CASRTRTSEQETQYF. CDR3 in DNA: TGTGCCAGCAGAACCCGGACTAGCGAACAAGAGACCCAGTACTTC.

V usage is TRBV13 and J usage is TRBJ1-3, with D possibly matching TRBD1 (5 bases). Trimming took 5 bases from V and 2 from J, leaving 16 bases between them. The germline V gene has CDR1 PRHDT and CDR2 FYEKMQ (reference sequence). The CDR3 has 16 amino acids. The CDR3, as DNA: TGTGCCAGCAGCCCTCCAAAGGAGGGGACTGGAAACACCATATATTTT. Its translation is CASSPPKEGTGNTIYF. Filled out from reference TRBV13 and TRBJ1-3, the complete variable domain reads AAGVIQSPRHLIKEKRETATLKCYPIPRHDTVYWYQQGPGQDPQFLISFYEKMQSDKGSIPDRFSAQQFSDYHSELNMSSLELGDSALYFCASSPPKEGTGNTIYFGEGSWLTVV.

The chain recombines TRBV11-2 with TRBJ2-2; 10 bases are a match to TRBD2. There are 16 residues in the CDR3. Germline CDR1 and CDR2: SGHAT and FQNNGV. J was trimmed by 7 bases and V by 7 bases; bases with no gene match: 12. CDR3 nucleotide sequence: TGTGCCAGCACCCTACCCGGGACTAGCGCTGGCGGGGAGCTGTTTTTT. Translating it yields CASTLPGTSAGGELFF.

Only a few counts were recorded for this clone. This rearrangement joins TRBV19 to TRBJ1-2, with 7 bases lining up with TRBD1. With 6 bases clipped from V and 8 bases from J, the junction kept 15 bases outside the gene matches. The CDR3 covers 15 residues. Germline V lookup: CDR1 LNHDA, CDR2 SQIVND (reference sequence). CDR3 bases: TGTGCCAGTAGCATGACAGGGTTCCCTCTCGGCGGCTACACCTTC. Its protein product is CASSMTGFPLGGYTF.

CDR3: CASSEGTGGLNEKLFF. The DNA for the CDR3 is TGTGCCAGCAGTGAAGGGACAGGGGGCCTCAATGAAAAACTGTTTTTT. J is TRBJ1-4 and V is TRBV2; the match to TRBD1 covers 11 bases. The CDR3 has 16 amino acids. V shed 1 base, J shed 5 bases, and the junction held 3 bases outside the gene matches. In germline, CDR1 is SNHLY, CDR2 FYNNEI.

The chain carries TRBV1 and TRBJ2-6; no check of the table's D call, TRBD1, against the DNA was made. TRBV1 corresponds to a pseudogene. The CDR3 spans 18 residues. The CDR3 DNA reads TGCACCAGCAGCCAAGATCCTGGGGCTTTCTGCGAGGCCAACGTCCTGACTTTC. The encoded protein is CTSSQDPGAFCEANVLTF.

The rearrangement links TRBV5-1 to TRBJ2-7; 7 bases line up with TRBD2. Germline V CDR1 and CDR2: SGHRS, YFSETQ. The length of the CDR3 is 12 residues. Trimming took 4 bases from V and 6 from J; bases not matched to a gene: 4. The CDR3 DNA reads as TGCGCCAGCAGCCTGACTAGCTCCGAGCAGTACTTC. Residues: CASSLTSSEQYF.

The chain combines TRBV7-8 with TRBJ2-3, with D perhaps given as TRBD1 or TRBD2 (5 bases each). CDR3 length: 21 amino acids. Germline assignment: CDR1 SGHVS and CDR2 FQNEAQ. Trimming shortened V by 2 bases and J by 2 bases, and 29 bases separated the two germline ends. CDR3 residues: CASSLPGQVGWTGRDTDTQYF. The CDR3 nucleotides read TGTGCCAGCAGCTTACCAGGGCAGGTTGGATGGACTGGCCGGGACACAGATACGCAGTATTTT.

The rearrangement links TRBV5-6 to TRBJ2-1, with 7 bases identical to TRBD2. Per the germline V gene, CDR1 is SGHDT and CDR2 is YYEEEE. The CDR3 is 16 amino acids. V was pared by 0 bases and J by 6 bases, with 9 bases of the junction left unmatched. In DNA form, the CDR3 reads TGTGCCAGCAGCTTGGTTGAGCGGGGCCCCTTCAATGAGCAGTTCTTC. The encoded protein is CASSLVERGPFNEQFF.

In this sample, this clone turned up once. The CDR3 loop reads CASSLGRGGDYEQYF. The CDR3 DNA is TGTGCCAGCAGCTTAGGGCGGGGAGGGGACTACGAGCAGTACTTC. The chain has TRBV7-2 and TRBJ2-7; 7 bases match TRBD2. This CDR3 spans 15 amino acids. V dropped 1 base and J dropped 3; count of bases not matched to a gene: 6. Germline lookup yields CDR1 SGHTA and CDR2 FQGNSA.

The rearrangement joins TRBV11-1 to TRBJ1-5; TRBD1 aligns across 8 bases. Germline V CDR1 and CDR2: SGHAT, FQDESV (reference sequence). The length of the CDR3 is 15 residues. Trimming at V came to 4 bases and at J to 4 bases, leaving 6 bases not matched to a gene. CDR3 bases: TGTGCCAGCAGCTCCGGGACAGGCTTTAATCAGCCCCAGCATTTT. Translation gives CASSSGTGFNQPQHF.

The chain joins TRBV27 to TRBJ1-5; 7 nucleotides agree with TRBD1. Germline V gives CDR1 MNHEY, CDR2 SMNVEV (reference sequence). Unmatched junction bases numbered 4, after V lost 7 bases and J lost 1 base. The CDR3 runs to 14 residues. The CDR3 nucleotides are TGTGCCAGCAATCGACAGGGAAGCAATCAGCCCCAGCATTTT. This encodes CASNRQGSNQPQHF.

The gene calls are TRBV18 and TRBJ2-5; no clear D gene. The CDR3 covers 13 residues. Germline CDR1 is KGHSH and CDR2 is LQKENI. The ends were cut back, 0 bases at V and 5 bases at J, with 7 bases in the middle. Here the CDR3 reads CASSPPSWETQYF. CDR3 bases: TGTGCCAGCTCACCACCCTCTTGGGAGACCCAGTACTTC.

V gene TRBV28 combines with J gene TRBJ2-3; TRBD1 aligns across 10 bases. CDR3 length: 15 amino acids. V lost 5 bases to trimming and J lost 3 bases; unmatched junction nucleotides: 5. Germline loops: CDR1 MDHEN, CDR2 SYDVKM. In nucleotides, the CDR3 is TGTGCCAGCAGTCAGCCGGGACAGGGGACAGATACGCAGTATTTT. This gives the protein CASSQPGQGTDTQYF.

The chain is built from TRBV28 and TRBJ1-6, with 7 positions matching TRBD1. The J segment lost 2 bases and the V segment lost 1 base, leaving 8 bases of the junction unmatched. Germline CDR1 and CDR2: MDHEN and SYDVKM. The CDR3 totals 18 residues. Written as DNA, the CDR3 is TGTGCCAGCAGTTTATCCCCCACAACAGGGGCCTATAATTCACCCCTCCACTTT. Its translation is CASSLSPTTGAYNSPLHF.

V and J are TRBV6-1 and TRBJ2-7, with 10 positions matching TRBD1. CDR1 and CDR2 (germline): MNHNS, SASEGT. This CDR3 region has 16 residues. The V and J ends lost 3 bases and 0 bases, in that order; junction bases with no gene match: 5. The CDR3 loop reads CASSESRQGASYEQYF. In nucleotides, the CDR3 is TGTGCCAGCAGTGAGAGCAGACAGGGGGCCTCCTACGAGCAGTACTTC.

The genes are TRBV27 and TRBJ2-3; no firm D call. V lost 2 bases to trimming and J lost 5 bases, with 14 bases between them. CDR1 and CDR2 (germline): MNHEY, SMNVEV (reference sequence). The CDR3 runs to 15 residues. The CDR3 DNA follows: TGTGCCAGCAGTTTAATTCCCCCCGGAAAAGATACGCAGTATTTT. Its translation is CASSLIPPGKDTQYF.

The rearrangement joins TRBV2 to TRBJ2-1; 9 bases align to TRBD2. CDR3 length: 14 amino acids. Per the germline V gene, CDR1 is SNHLY and CDR2 is FYNNEI. The V segment lost 6 bases and the J segment 7 bases; nucleotides outside the gene matches: 7. In DNA form, the CDR3 reads TGTGCCAGCAGGGATGGGACTAGCACGAATGAGCAGTTCTTC. Translation gives CASRDGTSTNEQFF.

The table lists this clone with a few counts. The genes are TRBV19 and TRBJ1-1, with D unresolved. V was cut by 5 bases and J by 1 base, with 17 bases left in between. Per the germline V gene, CDR1 is LNHDA and CDR2 is SQIVND (reference sequence). There are 16 residues in the CDR3. The CDR3 loop reads CASSLDEGSPNTEAFF. The DNA for the CDR3 is TGTGCCAGTAGTCTCGATGAGGGCAGTCCGAACACTGAAGCTTTCTTT.